These T cell receptor beta chains were read from a single sample in a study of T cell repertoires in cytomegalovirus infection. TCRdb processed the reads anew with MiXCR; each CDR3 protein has one entry. Of roughly 250,000 distinct CDR3 sequences in the sample, under 25% are singletons; the top ten hold 15% to 20%. Input material: CD8+ T cells from PBMCs. These receptor sequences come from a human donor in good health (CMV status not recorded). Some clones in this sample may be carry-over from other donors' samples. Both conserved end residues are part of each CDR3. A D gene is named only where the DNA matches it firmly. The listing skips clone size in some rows; elsewhere it reads once, few, many or a size class.

v_gene	abundance	len	d_gene	j_gene	CDR3aa	CDR3nt
TRBV7-6	-	15	-	TRBJ2-5	CASSPGEGGQETQYF	TGTGCCAGCAGCCCCGGTGAGGGGGGCCAAGAGACCCAGTACTTC
TRBV28	-	14	-	TRBJ2-7	CASSPLASTYEQYF	TGTGCCAGCAGTCCGTTGGCGAGCACCTACGAGCAGTACTTC
TRBV6-2/TRBV6-3	few	14	-	TRBJ2-2	CASSYVEDTGELFF	TGTGCCAGCAGTTACGTGGAAGACACCGGGGAGCTGTTTTTT
TRBV6-1	-	15	TRBD1	TRBJ1-6	CASSEDGTVYSPLHF	TGTGCCAGCAGTGAAGATGGGACAGTATATTCACCCCTCCACTTT
TRBV28	many	15	-	TRBJ2-2	CASSAPRGNTGELFF	TGTGCCAGCAGTGCCCCGCGGGGAAACACCGGGGAGCTGTTTTTT
TRBV12-3/TRBV12-4	many	14	-	TRBJ1-1	CASRPGSKNTEAFF	TGTGCCAGCAGGCCGGGAAGTAAAAACACTGAAGCTTTCTTT
TRBV7-6	many	14	TRBD1	TRBJ2-7	CASTLSAGGNEQYF	TGTGCCAGCACCCTCTCGGCAGGGGGCAACGAGCAGTACTTC
TRBV12-3/TRBV12-4	few	13	-	TRBJ2-3	CASRRGGSDTQYF	TGTGCCAGCAGGAGGGGTGGTTCAGATACGCAGTATTTT
TRBV2	-	15	TRBD2	TRBJ2-5	CASSPAGVSQETQYF	TGTGCCAGCAGTCCAGCGGGGGTTTCCCAAGAGACCCAGTACTTC
TRBV20-1	few	15	TRBD2	TRBJ2-3	CSARDLAGFTDTQYF	TGCAGTGCTAGAGACCTAGCGGGGTTCACAGATACGCAGTATTTT
TRBV20-1	-	14	-	TRBJ2-5	CSARDGSRGETQYF	TGCAGTGCTAGAGATGGATCTCGGGGCGAGACCCAGTACTTC
TRBV5-1	few	14	-	TRBJ1-2	CASSLAGTGYGYTF	TGCGCCAGCAGCTTGGCGGGGACGGGGTATGGCTACACCTTC
TRBV7-9	-	15	TRBD2	TRBJ2-7	CASSSPQRGVNEQYF	TGTGCCAGCAGCTCTCCCCAGCGGGGGGTTAACGAGCAGTACTTC
TRBV2	-	12	-	TRBJ1-1	CASRGATTEAFF	TGTGCCAGCAGGGGGGCGACCACTGAAGCTTTCTTT
TRBV5-4	-	14	TRBD1	TRBJ1-2	CASSLGTVDYGYTF	TGTGCCAGCAGCTTAGGGACAGTCGACTATGGCTACACCTTC
TRBV7-2	many	16	-	TRBJ2-3	CASSLILASSTDTQYF	TGTGCCAGCAGCTTAATCCTGGCCAGTAGCACAGATACGCAGTATTTT
TRBV27	few	12	-	TRBJ1-1	CASSPFRGEAFF	TGTGCCAGCAGTCCATTCCGGGGAGAAGCTTTCTTT
TRBV4-1	-	16	TRBD1	TRBJ1-5	CASSQESGQGEQPQHF	TGCGCCAGCAGCCAAGAGTCCGGACAGGGGGAACAGCCCCAGCATTTT
TRBV10-3	-	15	-	TRBJ2-1	CAISGELGSYNEQFF	TGTGCCATCAGCGGAGAGTTGGGCTCCTACAATGAGCAGTTCTTC
TRBV6-2/TRBV6-3	few	16	TRBD2	TRBJ2-3	CASSWTHERDTDTQYF	TGTGCCAGCAGTTGGACCCACGAGCGGGACACAGATACGCAGTATTTT
TRBV7-8	few	16	-	TRBJ2-5	CASRGPPLGVQETQYF	TGTGCCAGCAGAGGACCGCCCTTGGGCGTCCAAGAGACCCAGTACTTC
TRBV2	many	14	TRBD1	TRBJ1-1	CASSDGQARTEAFF	TGTGCCAGCAGTGACGGACAGGCCCGGACTGAAGCTTTCTTT
TRBV29-1	-	12	-	TRBJ2-7	CSVEVDHYEQYF	TGCAGCGTCGAAGTGGACCATTACGAGCAGTACTTC
TRBV5-3	-	14	-	TRBJ1-2	CASSWVSSNYGYTF	TGTGCCAGCAGCTGGGTCTCTTCTAACTATGGCTACACCTTC
TRBV28	-	18	TRBD1	TRBJ2-7	CASSLRQGVPLGSYEQYF	TGTGCCAGCAGTTTAAGACAGGGGGTCCCTCTTGGCTCCTACGAGCAGTACTTC
TRBV6-6	few	15	TRBD1	TRBJ1-4	CASSEIRGQDEKLFF	TGTGCCAGCAGTGAGATCAGGGGGCAGGATGAAAAACTGTTTTTT
TRBV6-5	-	15	-	TRBJ2-2	CASNDQGPNTGELFF	TGTGCCAGCAATGATCAGGGGCCCAACACCGGGGAGCTGTTTTTT
TRBV7-9	few	16	-	TRBJ2-5	CASSSYGQGRLETQYF	TGTGCCAGCAGCTCTTATGGCCAAGGTAGACTGGAGACCCAGTACTTC
TRBV7-2	many	15	-	TRBJ1-3	CASSPGRNSGNTIYF	TGTGCCAGCAGCCCCGGACGGAACTCTGGAAACACCATATATTTT
TRBV7-9	-	13	-	TRBJ1-1	CASRIGMNTEAFF	TGTGCCAGCAGGATTGGGATGAACACTGAAGCTTTCTTT
TRBV20-1	-	14	TRBD2	TRBJ2-1	CSARFQRGGSEQFF	TGCAGTGCTAGATTCCAGCGGGGGGGTTCTGAGCAGTTCTTC